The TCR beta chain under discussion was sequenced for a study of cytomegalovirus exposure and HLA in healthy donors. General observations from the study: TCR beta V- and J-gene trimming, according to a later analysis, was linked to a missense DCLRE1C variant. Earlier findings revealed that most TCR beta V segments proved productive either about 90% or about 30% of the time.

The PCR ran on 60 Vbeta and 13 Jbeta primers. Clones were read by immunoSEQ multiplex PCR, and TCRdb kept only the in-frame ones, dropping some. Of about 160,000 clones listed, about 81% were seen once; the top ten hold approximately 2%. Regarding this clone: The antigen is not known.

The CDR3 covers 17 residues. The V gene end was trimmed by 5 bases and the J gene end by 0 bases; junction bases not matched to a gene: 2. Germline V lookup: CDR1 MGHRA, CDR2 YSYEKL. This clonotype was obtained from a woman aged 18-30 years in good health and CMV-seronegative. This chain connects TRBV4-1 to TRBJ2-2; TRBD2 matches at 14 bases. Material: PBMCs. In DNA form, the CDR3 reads TGCGCCAGCAGCGAGGGACTAGCGGGGGCGAACACCGGGGAGCTGTTTTTT. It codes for CASSEGLAGANTGELFF.